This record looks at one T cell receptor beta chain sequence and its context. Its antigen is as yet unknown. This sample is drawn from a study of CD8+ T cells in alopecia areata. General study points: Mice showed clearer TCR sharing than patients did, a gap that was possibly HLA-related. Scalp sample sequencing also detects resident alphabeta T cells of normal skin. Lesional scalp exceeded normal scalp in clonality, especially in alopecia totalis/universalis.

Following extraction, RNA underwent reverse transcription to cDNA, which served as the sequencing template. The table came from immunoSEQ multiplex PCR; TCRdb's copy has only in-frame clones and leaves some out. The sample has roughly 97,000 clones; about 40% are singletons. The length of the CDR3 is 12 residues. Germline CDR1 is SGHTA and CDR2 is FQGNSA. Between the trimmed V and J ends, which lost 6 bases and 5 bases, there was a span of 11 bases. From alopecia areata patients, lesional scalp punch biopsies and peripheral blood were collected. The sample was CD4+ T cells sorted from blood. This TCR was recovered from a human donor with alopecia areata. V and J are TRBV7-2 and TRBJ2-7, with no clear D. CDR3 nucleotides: TGTGCCAGCAGGGAACCCATGAACGAGCAGTACTTC. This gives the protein CASREPMNEQYF. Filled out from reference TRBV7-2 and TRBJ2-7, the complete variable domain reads GAGVSQSPSNKVTEKGKDVELRCDPISGHTALYWYRQSLGQGLEFLIYFQGNSAPDKSGLPSDRFSAERTGGSVSTLTIQRTQQEDSAVYLCASREPMNEQYFGPGTRLTVT.